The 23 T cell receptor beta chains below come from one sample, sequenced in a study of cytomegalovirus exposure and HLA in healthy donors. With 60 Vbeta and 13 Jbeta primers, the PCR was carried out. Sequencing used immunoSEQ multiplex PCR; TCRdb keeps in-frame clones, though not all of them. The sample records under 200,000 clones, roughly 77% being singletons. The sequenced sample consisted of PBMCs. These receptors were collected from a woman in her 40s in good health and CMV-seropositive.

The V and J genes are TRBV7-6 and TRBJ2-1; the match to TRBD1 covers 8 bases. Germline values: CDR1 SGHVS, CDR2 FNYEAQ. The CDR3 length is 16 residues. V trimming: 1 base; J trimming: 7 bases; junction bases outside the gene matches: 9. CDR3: CASSLVARGLENEQFF. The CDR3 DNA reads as TGTGCCAGCAGCTTAGTCGCCAGGGGGCTGGAAAATGAGCAGTTCTTC.

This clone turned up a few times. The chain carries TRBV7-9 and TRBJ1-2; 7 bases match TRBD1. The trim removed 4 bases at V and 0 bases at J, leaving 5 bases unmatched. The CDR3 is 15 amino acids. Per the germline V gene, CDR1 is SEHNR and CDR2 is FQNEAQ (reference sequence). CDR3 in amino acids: CASSSTGASNYGYTF. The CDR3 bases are TGTGCCAGCAGCTCTACAGGGGCCTCTAACTATGGCTACACCTTC.

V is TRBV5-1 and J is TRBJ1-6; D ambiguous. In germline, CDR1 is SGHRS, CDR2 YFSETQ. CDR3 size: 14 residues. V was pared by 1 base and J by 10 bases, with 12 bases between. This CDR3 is CASSLLRGLSPLHF. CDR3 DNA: TGCGCCAGCAGCTTGTTACGGGGATTATCACCCCTCCACTTT.

CDR3 protein: CASSLRDRAKGSPLHF. As DNA, the CDR3 is TGTGCCAGCAGCTTAAGAGACAGGGCAAAGGGTTCACCCCTCCACTTT. V usage is TRBV7-8 and J usage is TRBJ1-6, with 7 nucleotides matching TRBD1. Germline lookup yields CDR1 SGHVS and CDR2 FQNEAQ. Trimming took 2 bases from V and 9 from J; bases not matched to a gene: 10. CDR3 length: 16 amino acids.

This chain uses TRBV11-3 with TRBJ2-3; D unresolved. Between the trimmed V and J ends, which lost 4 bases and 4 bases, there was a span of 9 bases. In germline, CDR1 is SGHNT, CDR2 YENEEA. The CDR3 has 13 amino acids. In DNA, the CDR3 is TGTGCCAGCAGCTACCGACTCGCAGATACGCAGTATTTT. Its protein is CASSYRLADTQYF.

In nucleotides, the CDR3 is TGTGCCATCGGTCTAGATGGGGAGACCCAGTACTTC. This gives the protein CAIGLDGETQYF. The chain recombines TRBV10-3 with TRBJ2-5; unclear D gene. CDR1 is ENHRY and CDR2 is SYGVKD in the germline V gene. This CDR3 has 12 residues. V lost 8 bases, J lost 5 bases, and 12 bases lay in between.

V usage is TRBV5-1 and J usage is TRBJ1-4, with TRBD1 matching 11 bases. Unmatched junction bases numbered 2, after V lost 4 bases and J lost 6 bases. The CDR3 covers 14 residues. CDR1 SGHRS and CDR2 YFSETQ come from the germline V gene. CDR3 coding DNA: TGCGCCAGCAGCACGGACAGGGGGCATGAAAAACTGTTTTTT. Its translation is CASSTDRGHEKLFF. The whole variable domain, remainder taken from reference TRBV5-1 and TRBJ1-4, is KAGVTQTPRYLIKTRGQQVTLSCSPISGHRSVSWYQQTPGQGLQFLFEYFSETQRNKGNFPGRFSGRQFSNSRSEMNVSTLELGDSALYLCASSTDRGHEKLFFGSGTQLSVL.

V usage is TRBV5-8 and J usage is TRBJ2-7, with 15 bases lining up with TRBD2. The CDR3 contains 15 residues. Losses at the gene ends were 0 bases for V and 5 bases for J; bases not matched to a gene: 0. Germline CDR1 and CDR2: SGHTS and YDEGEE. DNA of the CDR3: TGTGCCAGCAGCTTGGGGACTAGCGGGGGGGACGAGCAGTACTTC. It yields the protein CASSLGTSGGDEQYF.

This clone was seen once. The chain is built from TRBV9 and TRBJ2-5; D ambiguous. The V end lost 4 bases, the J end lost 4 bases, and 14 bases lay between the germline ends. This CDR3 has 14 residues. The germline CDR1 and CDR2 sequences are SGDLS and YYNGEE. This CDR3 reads CASSPYPSGETQYF. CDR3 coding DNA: TGTGCCAGCAGCCCCTACCCATCCGGAGAGACCCAGTACTTC.

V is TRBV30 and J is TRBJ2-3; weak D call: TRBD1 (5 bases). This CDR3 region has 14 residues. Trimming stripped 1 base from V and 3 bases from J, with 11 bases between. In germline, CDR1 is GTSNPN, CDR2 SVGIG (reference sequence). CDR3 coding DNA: TGTGCCTGGAGTGAGGGGTTTGGGACAGATACGCAGTATTTT. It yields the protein CAWSEGFGTDTQYF.

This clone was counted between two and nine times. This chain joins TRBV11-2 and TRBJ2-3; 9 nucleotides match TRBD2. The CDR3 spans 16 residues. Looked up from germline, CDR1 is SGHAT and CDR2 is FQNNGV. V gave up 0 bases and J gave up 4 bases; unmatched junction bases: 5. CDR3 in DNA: TGTGCCAGCAGCTTAGATCGCGGGGGGGCGGCAGATACGCAGTATTTT. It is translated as CASSLDRGGAADTQYF. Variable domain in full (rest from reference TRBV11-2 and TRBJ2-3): EAGVAQSPRYKIIEKRQSVAFWCNPISGHATLYWYQQILGQGPKLLIQFQNNGVVDDSQLPKDRFSAERLKGVDSTLKIQPAKLEDSAVYLCASSLDRGGAADTQYFGPGTRLTVL.

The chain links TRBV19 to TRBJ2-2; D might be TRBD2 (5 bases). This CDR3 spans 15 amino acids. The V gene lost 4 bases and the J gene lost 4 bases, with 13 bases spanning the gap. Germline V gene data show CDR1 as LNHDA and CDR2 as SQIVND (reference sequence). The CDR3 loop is CASSTPGSSTGELFF. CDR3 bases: TGTGCCAGTAGTACCCCTGGGAGTAGCACCGGGGAGCTGTTTTTT.

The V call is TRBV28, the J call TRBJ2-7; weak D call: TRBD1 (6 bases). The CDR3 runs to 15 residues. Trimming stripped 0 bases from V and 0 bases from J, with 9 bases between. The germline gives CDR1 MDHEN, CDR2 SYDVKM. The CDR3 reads CASSLWGASSYEQYF. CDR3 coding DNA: TGTGCCAGCAGTTTATGGGGGGCGTCCTCCTACGAGCAGTACTTC.

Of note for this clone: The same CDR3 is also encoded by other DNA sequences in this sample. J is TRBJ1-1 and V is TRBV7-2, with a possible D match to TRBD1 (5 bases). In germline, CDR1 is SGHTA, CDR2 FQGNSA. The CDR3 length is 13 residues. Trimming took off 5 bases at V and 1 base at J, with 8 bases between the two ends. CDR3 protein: CASSPGPNTEAFF. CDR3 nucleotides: TGTGCCAGCAGCCCAGGGCCGAACACTGAAGCTTTCTTT.

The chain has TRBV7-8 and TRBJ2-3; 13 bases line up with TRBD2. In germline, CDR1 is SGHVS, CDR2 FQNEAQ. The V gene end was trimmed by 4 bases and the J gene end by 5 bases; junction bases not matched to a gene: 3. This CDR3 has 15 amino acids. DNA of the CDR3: TGTGCCAGCAGCTCTAGACTAGCGGGAGGAGATACGCAGTATTTT. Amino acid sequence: CASSSRLAGGDTQYF.

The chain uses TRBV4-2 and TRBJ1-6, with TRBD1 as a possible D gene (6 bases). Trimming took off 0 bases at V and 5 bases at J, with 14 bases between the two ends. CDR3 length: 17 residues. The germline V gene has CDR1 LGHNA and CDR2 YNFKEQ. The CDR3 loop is CASSQDNPRGNNSPLHF. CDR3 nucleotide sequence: TGTGCCAGCAGCCAAGATAACCCCAGGGGCAATAATTCACCCCTCCACTTT.

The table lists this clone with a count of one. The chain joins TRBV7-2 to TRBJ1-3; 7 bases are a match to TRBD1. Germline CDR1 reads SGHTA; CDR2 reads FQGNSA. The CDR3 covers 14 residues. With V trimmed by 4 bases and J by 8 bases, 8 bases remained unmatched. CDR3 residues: CASSSRQGWDTIYF. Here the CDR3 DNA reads TGTGCCAGCAGCTCAAGACAGGGTTGGGACACCATATATTTT.

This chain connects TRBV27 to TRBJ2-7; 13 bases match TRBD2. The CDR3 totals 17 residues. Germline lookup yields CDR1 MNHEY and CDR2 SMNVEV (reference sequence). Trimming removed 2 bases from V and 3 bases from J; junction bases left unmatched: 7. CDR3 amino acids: CASSLRTSGGRNYEQYF. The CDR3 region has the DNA TGTGCCAGCAGTTTAAGGACTAGCGGGGGCCGGAACTACGAGCAGTACTTC.

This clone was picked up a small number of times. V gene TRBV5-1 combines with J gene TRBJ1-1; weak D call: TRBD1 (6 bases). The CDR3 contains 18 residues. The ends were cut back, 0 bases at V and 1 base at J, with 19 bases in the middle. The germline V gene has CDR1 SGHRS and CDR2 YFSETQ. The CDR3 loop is CASSLAPWDTNSNTEAFF. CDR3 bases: TGCGCCAGCAGCTTGGCACCTTGGGACACGAACTCGAACACTGAAGCTTTCTTT.

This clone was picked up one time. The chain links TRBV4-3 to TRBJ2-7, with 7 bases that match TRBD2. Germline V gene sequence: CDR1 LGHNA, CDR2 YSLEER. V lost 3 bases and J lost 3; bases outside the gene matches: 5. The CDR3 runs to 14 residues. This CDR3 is CASSQGTIGYEQYF. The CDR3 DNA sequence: TGCGCCAGCAGCCAGGGGACTATTGGCTACGAGCAGTACTTC.

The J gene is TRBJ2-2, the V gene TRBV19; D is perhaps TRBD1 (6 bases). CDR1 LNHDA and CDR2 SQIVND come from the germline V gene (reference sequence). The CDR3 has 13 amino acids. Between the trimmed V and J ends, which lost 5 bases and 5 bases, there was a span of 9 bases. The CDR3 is CASSYDRTGELFF. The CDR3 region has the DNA TGTGCCAGTAGTTACGACAGGACCGGGGAGCTGTTTTTT.

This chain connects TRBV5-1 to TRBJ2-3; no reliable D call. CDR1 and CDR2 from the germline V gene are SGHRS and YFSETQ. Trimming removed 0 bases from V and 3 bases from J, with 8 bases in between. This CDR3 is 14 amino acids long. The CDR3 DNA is TGCGCCAGCAGCTTGGACATTCGAACAGATACGCAGTATTTT. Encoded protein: CASSLDIRTDTQYF. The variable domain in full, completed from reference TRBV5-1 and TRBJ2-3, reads KAGVTQTPRYLIKTRGQQVTLSCSPISGHRSVSWYQQTPGQGLQFLFEYFSETQRNKGNFPGRFSGRQFSNSRSEMNVSTLELGDSALYLCASSLDIRTDTQYFGPGTRLTVL.

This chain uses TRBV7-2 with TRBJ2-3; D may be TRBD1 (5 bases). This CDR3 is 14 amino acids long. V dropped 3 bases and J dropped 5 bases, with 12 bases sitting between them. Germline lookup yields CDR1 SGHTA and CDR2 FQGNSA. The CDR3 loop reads CASSFGGAEDTQYF. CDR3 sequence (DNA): TGTGCCAGCAGCTTCGGTGGGGCTGAAGATACGCAGTATTTT. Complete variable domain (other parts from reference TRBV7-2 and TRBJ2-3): GAGVSQSPSNKVTEKGKDVELRCDPISGHTALYWYRQSLGQGLEFLIYFQGNSAPDKSGLPSDRFSAERTGGSVSTLTIQRTQQEDSAVYLCASSFGGAEDTQYFGPGTRLTVL.